These 23 T cell receptor beta chains were all obtained from the same sample, sequenced in a study of cytomegalovirus exposure and HLA in healthy donors. Researchers ran the PCR with 60 Vbeta and 13 Jbeta primers. Here immunoSEQ multiplex PCR was the method, and the copy in TCRdb shows in-frame clones only, minus some. In the table there are about 160,000 clones, roughly 80% of which are singletons. The sequenced sample consisted of PBMCs. These receptors originate from a female donor in good health and CMV-seronegative.

The chain has TRBV4-1 and TRBJ1-2, with D perhaps matching TRBD1 (6 bases). This CDR3 region has 15 residues. Germline assignment: CDR1 MGHRA and CDR2 YSYEKL. Deletions cut 0 bases from V and 2 bases from J, with 10 bases between. Here the CDR3 reads CASSQDPTGNYGYTF. The CDR3 nucleotides are TGCGCCAGCAGCCAAGATCCCACAGGGAACTATGGCTACACCTTC.

This chain links TRBV15 with TRBJ1-2; TRBD1 is a possible D gene (6 bases). The CDR3 loop spans 14 amino acids. In germline, CDR1 is LNHNV, CDR2 YYDKDF (reference sequence). Trimming stripped 1 base from V and 1 base from J, with 7 bases between. CDR3 region: CATSRARGNYGYTF. The CDR3 DNA follows: TGTGCCACCAGCAGAGCCAGGGGTAACTATGGCTACACCTTC.

The rearrangement uses TRBV10-3 and TRBJ1-6, with 7 bases identical to TRBD1. V dropped 6 bases and J dropped 10; count of bases not matched to a gene: 6. CDR1 is ENHRY and CDR2 is SYGVKD in the germline V gene. The CDR3 is 13 amino acids. The CDR3 DNA is TGTGCCATCAGCGGGACAGACCCATCACCCCTCCACTTT. It translates to CAISGTDPSPLHF.

The CDR3 reads CASSLPAGSTDTQYF. The CDR3 DNA is TGTGCCAGCAGCTTACCGGCAGGGAGCACAGATACGCAGTATTTT. This chain joins TRBV11-1 and TRBJ2-3, with TRBD1 as a possible D gene (5 bases). The ends were cut back, 2 bases at V and 0 bases at J, with 9 bases in the middle. The CDR3 has 15 residues. Germline V CDR1 and CDR2: SGHAT, FQDESV (reference sequence).

This clone has more than one count but fewer than ten. V gene TRBV18 combines with J gene TRBJ1-3; D unresolved. The CDR3 totals 14 residues. Germline CDR1 reads KGHSH; CDR2 reads LQKENI. V lost 3 bases and J 0 bases, leaving 6 bases between the germline ends. The CDR3 region is CASSPASSGNTIYF. In DNA, the CDR3 is TGTGCCAGCTCACCGGCTAGCTCTGGAAACACCATATATTTT.

This chain joins TRBV13 and TRBJ1-4, with 9 nucleotides matching TRBD1. CDR3 length: 14 residues. Germline V gene lookup returns CDR1 PRHDT and CDR2 FYEKMQ (reference sequence). The J segment lost 8 bases and the V segment lost 5 bases, leaving 6 bases of the junction unmatched. The CDR3 coding sequence is TGTGCCAGCAGCGCAGACAGGGGGGGCGAAAAACTGTTTTTT. Its protein is CASSADRGGEKLFF.

The V call is TRBV7-3, the J call TRBJ2-5, with D possibly being TRBD2 (6 bases). Looked up from germline, CDR1 is SGHTA and CDR2 is FQGTGA. V dropped 5 bases and J dropped 2 bases, with 12 bases sitting between them. The CDR3 is 14 amino acids. Here the CDR3 DNA reads TGTGCCAGCAGCCTAGGAGGGCGGCAAGAGACCCAGTACTTC. This gives the protein CASSLGGRQETQYF.

The V gene is TRBV7-8, the J gene TRBJ2-3; possibly TRBD2 for D (6 bases). V lost 1 base, J lost 0 bases, and 14 bases lay in between. Germline-derived CDR1 and CDR2 are SGHVS and FQNEAQ. This CDR3 is built from 17 residues. The CDR3 region has the DNA TGTGCCAGCAGCTTAGTTCAGGGCGGGGCTAGCACAGATACGCAGTATTTT. It is translated as CASSLVQGGASTDTQYF.

The chain links TRBV5-4 to TRBJ2-7, with TRBD2 matching over 8 bases. Germline V CDR1 and CDR2: SGHNT, YYREEE (reference sequence). The V and J ends lost 1 base and 2 bases, in that order; junction bases with no gene match: 8. CDR3 length: 16 residues. CDR3 nucleotide sequence: TGTGCCAGCAGCTTGCTCATAGCGGGACCCACCTACGAGCAGTACTTC. It translates to CASSLLIAGPTYEQYF.

This chain connects TRBV19 to TRBJ2-2, with 8 bases matching TRBD2. The V and J ends lost 0 bases and 7 bases, in that order; junction bases with no gene match: 10. CDR1 and CDR2 (germline): LNHDA, SQIVND (reference sequence). This CDR3 has 17 amino acids. The DNA for the CDR3 is TGTGCCAGTAGTATAGATAAGTTCGCGCTAGCGGGCGGGGAGCTGTTTTTT. Translated, it gives CASSIDKFALAGGELFF. Based on the CDR3 plus reference TRBV19 and TRBJ2-2, the full variable domain is DGGITQSPKYLFRKEGQNVTLSCEQNLNHDAMYWYRQDPGQGLRLIYYSQIVNDFQKGDIAEGYSVSREKKESFPLTVTSAQKNPTAFYLCASSIDKFALAGGELFFGEGSRLTVL.

This chain links TRBV4-2 with TRBJ2-1; D not resolved. The CDR3 covers 19 residues. The germline V gene encodes CDR1 LGHNA and CDR2 YNFKEQ. V dropped 1 base and J dropped 0 bases, with 19 bases sitting between them. The DNA of the CDR3 is TGTGCCAGCAGCCAAGGATCGGTCGGTCCGGAGAGCTCCTACAATGAGCAGTTCTTC. This translates into CASSQGSVGPESSYNEQFF.

For the CDR3, the DNA is TGCGCCAGCAGCTTGGGGACCCAGGGACACCCCTACGAGCAGTACTTC. Translating gives CASSLGTQGHPYEQYF. The rearrangement links TRBV5-1 to TRBJ2-7; a weak D match, TRBD1 (6 bases). CDR3 size: 16 residues. Germline V gene sequence: CDR1 SGHRS, CDR2 YFSETQ. The germline V and J ends were trimmed by 0 bases and 2 bases, with 15 bases remaining between them.

The gene calls are TRBV19 and TRBJ2-7, with 9 bases lining up with TRBD1. The CDR3 extends over 15 amino acids. The V and J ends lost 1 base and 3 bases, in that order; junction bases with no gene match: 4. The V gene's germline CDR1 is LNHDA and CDR2 SQIVND (reference sequence). The CDR3 sequence: CASSIGTGDHYEQYF. The CDR3 DNA reads TGTGCCAGTAGTATAGGGACAGGGGACCACTACGAGCAGTACTTC.

This clone was seen only once. The chain is built from TRBV27 and TRBJ2-1; perhaps TRBD1 as D (5 bases). This CDR3 is built from 19 residues. Trimming removed 0 bases from V and 0 bases from J, with 18 bases in between. CDR1 is MNHEY and CDR2 is SMNVEV in the germline V gene (reference sequence). CDR3 region: CASSLSWTQLSGSYNEQFF. CDR3 DNA sequence: TGTGCCAGCAGTTTATCCTGGACACAACTGTCGGGCTCCTACAATGAGCAGTTCTTC.

This chain connects TRBV29-1 to TRBJ2-1, with 8 nucleotides matching TRBD2. This CDR3 contains 13 residues. Germline trimming cut 3 bases from V and 9 bases from J; bases unmatched to any gene: 7. The germline V gene has CDR1 SQVTM and CDR2 ANQGSEA. CDR3 region: CSVDPSGGGEQFF. The DNA of the CDR3 is TGCAGCGTTGACCCCTCGGGAGGGGGTGAGCAGTTCTTC.

The chain combines TRBV9 with TRBJ1-6, with D possibly TRBD1 on 6 matching bases. V lost 2 bases, J lost 2 bases, and 8 bases lay in between. The germline CDR1 and CDR2 sequences are SGDLS and YYNGEE. The CDR3 is 15 residues long. CDR3 nucleotides: TGTGCCAGCAGCGTGGGGGACACCTATAATTCACCCCTCCACTTT. It specifies CASSVGDTYNSPLHF.

The J gene is TRBJ2-1, the V gene TRBV7-3, with D unclear. This CDR3 has 16 amino acids. The germline V and J ends were trimmed by 5 bases and 3 bases, with 17 bases remaining between them. Germline CDR1 is SGHTA and CDR2 is FQGTGA. CDR3 region: CASSLSAGNYYNEQFF. In DNA form, the CDR3 reads TGTGCCAGCAGCCTGTCCGCCGGAAACTACTACAATGAGCAGTTCTTC.

This clone was counted only a few times. The chain couples TRBV5-1 to TRBJ2-3; 7 bases are shared with TRBD1. CDR3 length: 15 amino acids. Germline V lookup: CDR1 SGHRS, CDR2 YFSETQ. J lost 0 bases, V lost 4 bases, and 5 bases had no gene match. The CDR3: CASSQGQLSTDTQYF. DNA for the CDR3: TGCGCCAGCAGCCAGGGACAGCTCAGCACAGATACGCAGTATTTT.

The chain carries TRBV28 and TRBJ2-1; 8 bases agree with TRBD2. Germline assignment: CDR1 MDHEN and CDR2 SYDVKM. The CDR3 contains 16 residues. The ends lost 6 bases at V and 2 bases at J; junction bases unmatched: 9. The CDR3 DNA reads as TGTGCCAGCAGCTACCAGAGCGGGAGTCCCTACAATGAGCAGTTCTTC. This translates into CASSYQSGSPYNEQFF.

This chain joins TRBV7-9 and TRBJ2-7, with 10 nucleotides matching TRBD2. Trimming cost V 2 bases and J 1 base; bases outside gene matches: 11. Looked up from germline, CDR1 is SEHNR and CDR2 is FQNEAQ (reference sequence). This CDR3 contains 18 residues. The CDR3 coding sequence is TGTGCCAGCAGCTTACCTACGGCATCTAGCGGGGGTTCCTACGAGCAGTACTTC. Translating gives CASSLPTASSGGSYEQYF.

The chain links TRBV7-2 to TRBJ1-1, with D maybe TRBD1 (5 bases). The V end lost 5 bases, the J end lost 5 bases, and 18 bases lay between the germline ends. The CDR3 is made up of 15 amino acids. Looked up from germline, CDR1 is SGHTA and CDR2 is FQGNSA. The CDR3 nucleotides read TGTGCCAGCAGCCGCGACTGGCCCCGGGGGACTGAAGCTTTCTTT. Its translation: CASSRDWPRGTEAFF. The entire variable domain, with the rest obtained from reference TRBV7-2 and TRBJ1-1, is as follows: GAGVSQSPSNKVTEKGKDVELRCDPISGHTALYWYRQSLGQGLEFLIYFQGNSAPDKSGLPSDRFSAERTGGSVSTLTIQRTQQEDSAVYLCASSRDWPRGTEAFFGQGTRLTVV.

This chain joins TRBV5-1 and TRBJ2-5; 7 bases fit TRBD1. J lost 0 bases, V lost 2 bases, and 10 bases had no gene match. The CDR3 length is 17 residues. CDR1 and CDR2 from the germline V gene are SGHRS and YFSETQ. CDR3 sequence: CASSFPRQGQYQETQYF. The DNA for the CDR3 is TGCGCCAGCAGCTTTCCCCGACAGGGACAGTACCAAGAGACCCAGTACTTC.

The chain has TRBV29-1 and TRBJ2-2; D gene uncertain. The CDR3 extends over 12 amino acids. CDR1 and CDR2 from the germline V gene are SQVTM and ANQGSEA. V shed 7 bases and J shed 1 base, with 7 bases lying between them. CDR3 region: CSAAGNTGELFF. CDR3 sequence (DNA): TGCAGCGCTGCAGGGAACACCGGGGAGCTGTTTTTT.